Listed below are T cell receptor beta chains from one sample, sequenced in a study of shared clonotypes between healthy human individuals. Some clones are missing from TCRdb's copy, which holds only in-frame ones; the method was immunoSEQ multiplex PCR. The top ten clones hold around 12% of a sample with fewer than 550,000 clones, approximately 79% of them seen once. Material for sequencing was PBMCs. Receptor source: a woman aged 40 to 50 in good health. Some clones in this sample may be carry-over from other donors' samples. The CDR3 runs from the conserved cysteine through the conserved F or W. D genes are given only for firm matches. Clone sizes are given selectively: once, few, many, or a class where the clone is expanded.

J,V,size,D,DNA,CDR3
TRBJ2-7,TRBV5-1,-,TRBD1,TGCGCCAGCAGCTTGGCCGGGACAGGAGCCCAGAGGGAGCAGTACTTC,CASSLAGTGAQREQYF
TRBJ2-4,TRBV18,once,-,TGTGCCAGCGGCATGGGTATCGCCCCCAAAAACATTCAGTACTTC,CASGMGIAPKNIQYF
TRBJ2-7,TRBV6-6,once,-,TGTGCCAGCAGTTACTATGGCGGAAGTACCTACGAGCAGTACTTC,CASSYYGGSTYEQYF
TRBJ2-3,TRBV19,once,TRBD2,TGTGCCAGTAGAAGACTAGCGGACACCACAGATACGCAGTATTTT,CASRRLADTTDTQYF
TRBJ2-2,TRBV5-1,-,-,TGCGCCAGCAGCTTTCGGGGCGGGGAGCTGTTTTTT,CASSFRGGELFF
TRBJ2-1,TRBV19,-,TRBD2,TGTGCCAGTAGTCCCGGGACTAGCGGGAGGTTCAGGAATGAGCAGTTCTTC,CASSPGTSGRFRNEQFF
TRBJ2-3,TRBV11-3,-,TRBD1,TGTGCCAGCAGCAGTGGACAGGGGTTAGATACGCAGTATTTT,CASSSGQGLDTQYF
TRBJ2-2,TRBV18,-,TRBD2,TGTGCCAGCTCAGCTACTAGCGGGAGAAACACCGGGGAGCTGTTTTTT,CASSATSGRNTGELFF
TRBJ2-7,TRBV4-3,-,TRBD2,TGCGCCAGCAGTCCAAATGCAGGACTAGGCATCTCCTACGAGCAGTACTTC,CASSPNAGLGISYEQYF
TRBJ2-2,TRBV5-6,-,-,TGTGCCAGCAGCTTGGTGTTGGGGCTCGCCACCGGGGAGCTGTTTTTT,CASSLVLGLATGELFF
TRBJ1-5,TRBV7-8,-,-,TGTGCCAGCAGAGGGGCTTATAGCAATCAGCCCCAGCATTTT,CASRGAYSNQPQHF
TRBJ1-5,TRBV6-1,few,TRBD1,TGTGCCAGCAGCTGGGACAGAGTTAGCAATCAGCCCCAGCATTTT,CASSWDRVSNQPQHF
TRBJ1-2,TRBV7-8,few,-,TGTGCCAGCAGCTTAGCTAGGGACCTGGGATATGGCTACACCTTC,CASSLARDLGYGYTF
TRBJ1-1,TRBV18,-,-,TGTGCCAGCTCACAAGACAGGATCGCTGAAGCTTTCTTT,CASSQDRIAEAFF
TRBJ2-7,TRBV2,many,-,TGTGCCAGCAAGTTCCGGGACTTGTCCTACGAGCAGTACTTC,CASKFRDLSYEQYF
TRBJ2-3,TRBV19,-,TRBD1,TGTGCCAGTAGTAAAGGCTGGGACAGGGGCACAGATACGCAGTATTTT,CASSKGWDRGTDTQYF